The 26 T cell receptor beta chains below all came from one sample that was sequenced in a study of early T cells in non-severe SARS-CoV-2 infection. TCRdb fed the 5' RACE reads into MiXCR, producing one record per CDR3 protein. Of about 110,000 distinct CDR3 sequences detected, roughly an eighth appear once; the ten largest clones hold around 3%. Sequencing used whole blood. The receptors stem from an adult who was a healthcare worker with PCR-confirmed SARS-CoV-2 infection or an uninfected control (not recorded which).

This clonotype has at least ten counts. V and J are TRBV10-3 and TRBJ2-5; 7 nucleotides align to TRBD2. The CDR3 totals 14 residues. Germline trimming cut 9 bases from V and 2 bases from J; bases unmatched to any gene: 9. Per the germline V gene, CDR1 is ENHRY and CDR2 is SYGVKD. DNA for the CDR3: TGTGCCATAGCAAAAAGCGGGGAGCAAGAGACCCAGTACTTC. The encoded protein is CAIAKSGEQETQYF.

The sample holds a few counts of this clonotype. The CDR3 nucleotides read TGTGCCAGTAGTATTGGGACAGCCGACGGGGAAAAACTGTTTTTT. Amino acid sequence: CASSIGTADGEKLFF. The J gene is TRBJ1-4, the V gene TRBV19; TRBD1 agrees at 7 bases. Germline V gene data show CDR1 as LNHDA and CDR2 as SQIVND (reference sequence). Germline trimming cut 3 bases from V and 8 bases from J; bases unmatched to any gene: 9. This CDR3 has 15 residues.

As concerns this clonotype: Given a much more abundant clone one base away, this may be a read error. The chain couples TRBV11-2 to TRBJ2-2; D gene unclear. The CDR3 has 12 amino acids. Germline-derived CDR1 and CDR2 are SGHAT and FQNNGV. The CDR3, as DNA: TGTGCCAACAGCTCGCCGGCAGGGGAGCTGTTTTTT. Encoded protein: CANSSPAGELFF.

This chain connects TRBV7-8 to TRBJ2-7, with D unresolved. With 1 base removed from V and 10 bases from J, the gap between germline ends came to 17 bases. CDR1 and CDR2 from the germline V gene are SGHVS and FQNEAQ. The CDR3 extends over 14 amino acids. CDR3 DNA: TGTGCCAGCAGCTTAGTGGACGGACCTTCAGGACAGTACTTC. This translates into CASSLVDGPSGQYF.

The gene calls are TRBV11-2 and TRBJ2-7; 7 bases map to TRBD1. The CDR3 sequence is 15 residues long. The V segment lost 1 base and the J segment 2 bases; nucleotides outside the gene matches: 5. Per the germline V gene, CDR1 is SGHAT and CDR2 is FQNNGV. The CDR3 spells CASSLAAGGTYEQYF. CDR3 sequence (DNA): TGTGCCAGCAGCTTAGCGGCAGGGGGTACCTACGAGCAGTACTTC.

The table lists this clonotype with many counts. The genes are TRBV7-2 and TRBJ2-7; no definite D call. The CDR3 totals 13 residues. The germline V gene has CDR1 SGHTA and CDR2 FQGNSA. V was cut by 6 bases and J by 2 bases, with 11 bases left in between. This CDR3 is CASRVDGPYEQYF. The CDR3 DNA follows: TGTGCCAGCAGGGTTGACGGTCCCTACGAGCAGTACTTC.

This clonotype was recorded a few times. J is TRBJ2-7 and V is TRBV6-1, with 7 nucleotides matching TRBD1. This CDR3 has 18 amino acids. The V gene's germline CDR1 is MNHNS and CDR2 SASEGT. The V and J ends lost 6 bases and 2 bases, in that order; junction bases with no gene match: 19. Here the CDR3 DNA reads TGTGCCAGCAGCCCATTGGGGGAAAGGGCCGGGACAGCCTACGAGCAGTACTTC. The encoded protein is CASSPLGERAGTAYEQYF.

This clonotype has more than one count but fewer than ten. The chain carries TRBV4-2 and TRBJ2-2; D is perhaps TRBD2 (6 bases). The CDR3 length is 15 residues. CDR1 and CDR2 from the germline V gene are LGHNA and YNFKEQ. V was pared by 3 bases and J by 2 bases, with 10 bases between. This CDR3 is CASSQGTPNTGELFF. CDR3 coding DNA: TGTGCCAGCAGCCAGGGGACTCCTAACACCGGGGAGCTGTTTTTT.

The rearrangement joins TRBV11-2 to TRBJ2-6; D may be TRBD1 (6 bases). V lost 3 bases and J lost 0, with 15 bases in between. The CDR3 is 18 residues long. CDR1 SGHAT and CDR2 FQNNGV come from the germline V gene. Here the CDR3 reads CASSFYRVGNSGANVLTF. In nucleotides, the CDR3 is TGTGCCAGCAGCTTCTACAGGGTGGGCAACTCTGGGGCCAACGTCCTGACTTTC.

The sample holds many counts of this clonotype. V and J are TRBV5-1 and TRBJ2-2; 8 bases are shared with TRBD2. V lost 0 bases and J lost 0; bases outside the gene matches: 1. The CDR3 has 16 residues. The V gene's germline CDR1 is SGHRS and CDR2 YFSETQ. The CDR3 region is CASSLDSGANTGELFF. Written as DNA, the CDR3 is TGCGCCAGCAGCTTGGATAGCGGGGCGAACACCGGGGAGCTGTTTTTT.

The chain recombines TRBV7-9 with TRBJ1-6; 9 bases are shared with TRBD1. The ends lost 4 bases at V and 7 bases at J; junction bases unmatched: 2. There are 14 residues in the CDR3. Germline-derived CDR1 and CDR2 are SEHNR and FQNEAQ (reference sequence). The CDR3 protein is CASSSTGGNSPLHF. Here the CDR3 DNA reads TGTGCCAGCAGCTCGACAGGGGGAAATTCACCCCTCCACTTT.

This chain uses TRBV29-1 with TRBJ2-7, with D tentatively TRBD1 (5 bases). CDR1 SQVTM and CDR2 ANQGSEA come from the germline V gene. V lost 7 bases, J lost 0 bases, and 7 bases lay in between. The CDR3 loop spans 11 amino acids. CDR3 region: CSGGSSYEQYF. CDR3 sequence (DNA): TGCAGCGGGGGCAGCTCCTACGAGCAGTACTTC.

This clonotype was seen many times. The chain recombines TRBV3-1 with TRBJ2-2, with D possibly being TRBD1 or TRBD2 (5 bases each). The germline gives CDR1 LGHDT, CDR2 YNNKEL (reference sequence). The CDR3 covers 16 residues. The V and J ends lost 2 bases and 4 bases respectively, with 14 bases between them. The CDR3 region is CASSQMLWDPTGELFF. Written as DNA, the CDR3 is TGTGCCAGCAGCCAAATGTTGTGGGACCCCACCGGGGAGCTGTTTTTT.

V and J are TRBV5-1 and TRBJ1-1; TRBD1 agrees at 8 bases. The V gene's germline CDR1 is SGHRS and CDR2 YFSETQ. The CDR3 covers 13 residues. J gave up 5 bases and V 2 bases, and 2 bases lay outside the gene matches. The CDR3 nucleotides read TGCGCCAGCAGCTTAGACAGGGGAACTGAAGCTTTCTTT. It is translated as CASSLDRGTEAFF.

The gene calls are TRBV2 and TRBJ2-7, with 9 nucleotides matching TRBD1. Trimming removed 6 bases from V and 3 bases from J; junction bases left unmatched: 12. CDR3 length equals 16 residues. Germline CDR1 is SNHLY and CDR2 is FYNNEI. This CDR3 reads CASRGTRTGANYEQYF. For the CDR3, the DNA is TGTGCCAGCAGGGGCACCCGGACAGGGGCGAACTACGAGCAGTACTTC. Filled out from reference TRBV2 and TRBJ2-7, the complete variable domain reads EPEVTQTPSHQVTQMGQEVILRCVPISNHLYFYWYRQILGQKVEFLVSFYNNEISEKSEIFDDQFSVERPDGSNFTLKIRSTKLEDSAMYFCASRGTRTGANYEQYFGPGTRLTVT.

There are many counts of this clonotype. The chain combines TRBV19 with TRBJ2-3; D is uncertain. The CDR3 extends over 13 amino acids. V shed 5 bases and J shed 5 bases, with 11 bases lying between them. Germline values: CDR1 LNHDA, CDR2 SQIVND (reference sequence). The CDR3 coding sequence is TGTGCCAGTAGTCCTGGTTGGGGAGATACGCAGTATTTT. Its translation: CASSPGWGDTQYF.

This clonotype was observed many times. This chain connects TRBV29-1 to TRBJ2-1, with D tentatively TRBD2 (5 bases). V was cut by 7 bases and J by 2 bases, with 15 bases left in between. The CDR3 runs to 14 residues. Germline CDR1 reads SQVTM; CDR2 reads ANQGSEA. The CDR3 DNA reads as TGCAGCGAGAGTCGAATAGCGCCCTACAATGAGCAGTTCTTC. It codes for CSESRIAPYNEQFF.

This clonotype was recorded at least ten times. The chain uses TRBV4-2 and TRBJ2-5; D is unresolved. The CDR3 runs 13 residues. V shed 0 bases and J shed 6 bases, with 8 bases lying between them. Germline V gene lookup returns CDR1 LGHNA and CDR2 YNFKEQ. The DNA for the CDR3 is TGTGCCAGCAGCCAAGATCGGAGTCAGACCCAGTACTTC. Protein product: CASSQDRSQTQYF.

This clonotype occurred many times. The CDR3 nucleotides are TGCAGCGCAACACCCGGGACAGGGTCCTACGAGCAGTACTTC. Encoded protein: CSATPGTGSYEQYF. The chain is built from TRBV20-1 and TRBJ2-7; 9 bases are a match to TRBD1. Germline CDR1 DFQATT, CDR2 SNEGSKA (reference sequence). This CDR3 spans 14 amino acids.

The J gene is TRBJ2-1, the V gene TRBV3-1, with D perhaps assigned TRBD1 or TRBD2 (5 bases each). CDR3 length equals 12 residues. V was pared by 3 bases and J by 8 bases, with 8 bases between. CDR1 and CDR2 from the germline V gene are LGHDT and YNNKEL (reference sequence). This CDR3 is CASSQLGDEQFF. The CDR3 DNA sequence: TGTGCCAGCAGCCAGTTGGGGGATGAGCAGTTCTTC.

The rearrangement joins TRBV7-9 to TRBJ2-2; D not resolved. Germline CDR1 is SEHNR and CDR2 is FQNEAQ (reference sequence). The CDR3 extends over 16 amino acids. Between the trimmed V and J ends, which lost 7 bases and 1 base, there was a span of 16 bases. Here the CDR3 DNA reads TGTGCCAGCACAAGTTCCCACGCGGAGAACACCGGGGAGCTGTTTTTT. It translates to CASTSSHAENTGELFF.

This clonotype was observed a handful of times. This chain links TRBV20-1 with TRBJ1-5; 9 bases agree with TRBD1. Germline V gives CDR1 DFQATT, CDR2 SNEGSKA (reference sequence). V shed 4 bases and J 4 bases; nucleotides not matched to a gene: 8. The CDR3 extends over 15 amino acids. CDR3 DNA: TGCAGTGCTACCCCGGGACAGGGCCTTAATCAGCCCCAGCATTTT. As protein: CSATPGQGLNQPQHF.

The table lists this clonotype with many counts. The J gene is TRBJ1-1, the V gene TRBV3-1; maybe TRBD1 (6 bases). This CDR3 spans 14 amino acids. Trimming took 3 bases from V and 4 from J, leaving 12 bases between them. The germline gives CDR1 LGHDT, CDR2 YNNKEL (reference sequence). CDR3 sequence reads: CASSQAGDGTEAFF. CDR3 DNA: TGTGCCAGCAGCCAGGCAGGGGACGGCACTGAAGCTTTCTTT.

The chain combines TRBV7-2 with TRBJ2-1; 13 bases match TRBD2. The germline CDR1 and CDR2 sequences are SGHTA and FQGNSA. The ends lost 4 bases at V and 5 bases at J; junction bases unmatched: 2. The CDR3 covers 15 residues. CDR3 nucleotide sequence: TGTGCCAGCAGCTCGGGACTAGCGGGGAACAATGAGCAGTTCTTC. This translates into CASSSGLAGNNEQFF.

This clonotype has a count of ten or more. This chain connects TRBV28 to TRBJ1-2, with TRBD1 as a possible D gene (6 bases). Germline CDR1 MDHEN, CDR2 SYDVKM. Trimming took 6 bases from V and 6 from J, leaving 20 bases between them. The CDR3 is 15 amino acids. CDR3 sequence: CASSLPNPTGHGYTF. The CDR3 DNA sequence: TGTGCCAGCAGCTTACCTAACCCGACAGGCCATGGCTACACCTTC.

The rearrangement links TRBV29-1 to TRBJ1-2; D is unresolved. This CDR3 contains 12 residues. V gave up 6 bases and J gave up 6 bases, with 14 bases separating them. CDR1 and CDR2 from the germline V gene are SQVTM and ANQGSEA. This chain's CDR3 is CSVVKGVHGYTF. DNA of the CDR3: TGCAGCGTCGTAAAAGGCGTGCATGGCTACACCTTC.